This TCR beta chain derives from a study of blood T cell repertoires in COVID-19. The method was immunoSEQ multiplex PCR; TCRdb's version includes in-frame clones alone and lacks a portion of them. The data show around 270,000 clones, over 75% seen once. The CDR3 has 13 residues. The V gene's germline CDR1 is GTSNPN and CDR2 SVGIG (reference sequence). Trimming removed 7 bases at V and 7 bases at J, with 19 bases between. V is TRBV30 and J is TRBJ2-5, with D tentatively TRBD1 (7 bases). The receptor was isolated from a human donor with COVID-19, enrolled during active disease. The donor label of this sample is uncertain. Specimen: peripheral blood. The CDR3 here is CASARGRPGTQYF. CDR3 DNA sequence: TGTGCCTCAGCCAGGGGGAGGCCTGGGACCCAGTACTTC.